The rows below give T cell receptor beta chains drawn from one sample of a study of post-analysis software for immune sequencing data. TCRdb analysed the PCR reads with MiXCR anew, one entry per CDR3 protein. The table shows hundreds of thousands of distinct CDR3 sequences, with approximately 59% occurring only once. Input material: blood. Receptors were obtained from a girl under 10 years old with multiple sclerosis. Each CDR3 is given with its conserved first and last residue. D genes are given only for firm matches. Rows give clone size only sometimes, using once, few, many, or a class for an expanded clone.

D gene	clone size	V gene	J gene	CDR3 protein	CDR3 DNA
-	-	TRBV5-5	TRBJ1-1	CASIPGWFWDTEAFF	TGTGCCAGCATCCCGGGTTGGTTTTGGGACACTGAAGCTTTCTTT
-	-	TRBV15	TRBJ2-5	CAASKGTGQGETQYF	TGTGCCGCCAGCAAAGGAACAGGTCAAGGGGAGACCCAGTACTTC
-	-	TRBV5-5	TRBJ2-1	CASSLGPETDLVNEQFF	TGTGCCAGCAGCTTGGGGCCGGAGACCGATTTGGTGAATGAGCAGTTCTTC
-	few	TRBV5-1	TRBJ1-2	CASSLAGSKGYTF	TGCGCCAGCAGCTTGGCGGGGAGCAAAGGCTACACCTTC
-	-	TRBV2	TRBJ2-5	CASKEAAPQETQYF	TGTGCCAGTAAGGAGGCGGCACCCCAAGAGACCCAGTACTTC
-	-	TRBV20-1	TRBJ2-5	CSARKGTQETQYF	TGCAGTGCTAGAAAGGGAACCCAAGAGACCCAGTACTTC
TRBD2	-	TRBV5-1	TRBJ2-7	CASSLVASGSMYEQYF	TGCGCCAGCAGCTTGGTGGCTAGCGGGAGCATGTACGAGCAGTACTTC
-	-	TRBV5-1	TRBJ2-3	CASSTRGDTQYF	TGCGCCAGCAGCACACGGGGAGATACGCAGTATTTT
TRBD2	few	TRBV7-2	TRBJ2-3	CASTRTSGGRTDTQYF	TGTGCCAGCACCCGGACTAGCGGGGGGCGCACAGATACGCAGTATTTT
-	few	TRBV29-1	TRBJ2-7	CSVEPPYEQYF	TGCAGCGTTGAACCCCCTTACGAGCAGTACTTC
TRBD1	-	TRBV6-4	TRBJ2-5	CASSVTGGNRKTQYF	TGTGCCAGCAGTGTTACAGGGGGAAACAGAAAGACCCAGTACTTC
TRBD2	many	TRBV5-1	TRBJ2-1	CASSSGTSGHNEQFF	TGCGCCAGCAGCTCCGGGACTAGCGGCCACAATGAGCAGTTCTTC
TRBD2	-	TRBV9	TRBJ2-3	CASSVEERGDSTDTQYF	TGTGCCAGCAGCGTAGAAGAGCGGGGGGACTCCACAGATACGCAGTATTTT
-	few	TRBV27	TRBJ2-7	CASRASRSSYEQYF	TGTGCCAGCAGAGCCAGCAGGTCTTCCTACGAGCAGTACTTC
TRBD2	-	TRBV9	TRBJ2-7	CASSLEGTSGPSYEQYF	TGTGCCAGCAGCCTGGAGGGGACTAGCGGCCCGTCCTACGAGCAGTACTTC
-	-	TRBV6-1	TRBJ2-7	CASSEWGRGYEQYF	TGTGCCAGCAGTGAGTGGGGGAGAGGATACGAGCAGTACTTC
-	-	TRBV6-2/TRBV6-3	TRBJ2-5	CASSYPDGETQYF	TGTGCCAGCAGTTACCCGGACGGAGAGACCCAGTACTTC
-	-	TRBV7-9	TRBJ2-1	CASSLAIEGDEQFF	TGTGCCAGCAGCCTCGCTATAGAAGGCGATGAGCAGTTCTTC